This T cell receptor (beta chain) was identified in a study of spatial heterogeneity in lung cancer. Study-wide results and limits: Compared with follow-up, resection was when ubiquitous expanded tumor TCRs appeared in blood more.

Individual TCR cDNA molecules each bore their own unique molecular identifier. TCRdb fed the 5' RACE reads into MiXCR, producing one record per CDR3 protein. The sample yields 20,000 to 25,000 distinct CDR3 sequences, 4.6% seen once. Time point specified: sample taken at primary tumor resection. Unsorted whole RNA of tumor, nontumor lung or frozen PBMC was sequenced. This clonotype was picked up a small number of times. What it recognizes is unknown. Per germline, CDR1 SGHVS and CDR2 FQNEAQ. CDR3 length equals 15 residues. Trimming stripped 1 base from V and 1 base from J, with 8 bases between. The specimen comprised PBMCs, sampled at surgery. The V call is TRBV7-8, the J call TRBJ2-4, with no clear D. The receptor was derived from a male donor with early-stage non-small cell lung cancer. This chain's CDR3 is CASSLVASAKNIQYF. The CDR3 DNA is TGTGCCAGCAGCTTAGTGGCCTCCGCCAAAAACATTCAGTACTTC.